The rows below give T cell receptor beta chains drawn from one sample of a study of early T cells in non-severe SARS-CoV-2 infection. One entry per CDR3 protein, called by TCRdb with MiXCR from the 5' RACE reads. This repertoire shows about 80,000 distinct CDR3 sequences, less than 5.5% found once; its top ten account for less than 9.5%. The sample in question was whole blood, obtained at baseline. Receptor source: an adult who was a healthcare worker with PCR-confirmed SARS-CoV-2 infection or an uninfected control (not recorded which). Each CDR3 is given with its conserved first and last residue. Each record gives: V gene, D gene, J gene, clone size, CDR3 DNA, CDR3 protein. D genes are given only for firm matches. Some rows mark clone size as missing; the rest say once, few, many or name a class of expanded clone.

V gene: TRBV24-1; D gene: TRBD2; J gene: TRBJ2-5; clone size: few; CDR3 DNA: TGTGCCACCAGTGATTCTAGCGGAGGGCAAGAGACCCAGTACTTC; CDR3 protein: CATSDSSGGQETQYF
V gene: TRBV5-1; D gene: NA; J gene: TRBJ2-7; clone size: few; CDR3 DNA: TGCGCCAGCGGGGGCAGCGGGACTTTCGACGAGCAGTACTTC; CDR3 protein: CASGGSGTFDEQYF
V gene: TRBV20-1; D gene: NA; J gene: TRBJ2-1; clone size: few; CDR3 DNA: TGCAGTGCCACGAGCAGGGGAAATGAGCAGTTCTTC; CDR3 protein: CSATSRGNEQFF
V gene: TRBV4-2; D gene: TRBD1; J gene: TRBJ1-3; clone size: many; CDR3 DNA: TGTGCCAGCAGCCAATTGGCCAACAGGGGAAACTCTGGAAACACCATATATTTT; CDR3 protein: CASSQLANRGNSGNTIYF
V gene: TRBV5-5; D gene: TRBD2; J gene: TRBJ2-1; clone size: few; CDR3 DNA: TGTGCCAGCAGCCCGTTAGCGGGACGGACCTACAATGAGCAGTTCTTC; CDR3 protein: CASSPLAGRTYNEQFF
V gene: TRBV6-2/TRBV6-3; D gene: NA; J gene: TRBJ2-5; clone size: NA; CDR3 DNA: TGTGCCAGCGGGACGGGCCAAGAGACCCAGTACTTC; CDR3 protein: CASGTGQETQYF
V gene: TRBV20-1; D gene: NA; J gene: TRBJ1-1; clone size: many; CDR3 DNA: TGCAGTGCCAAGAAGACAAGTAAGAACACTGAAGCTTTCTTT; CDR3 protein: CSAKKTSKNTEAFF
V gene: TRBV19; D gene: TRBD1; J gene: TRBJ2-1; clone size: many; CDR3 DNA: TGTGCCAGTAGGACGACAGGGTACAATGAGCAGTTCTTC; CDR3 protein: CASRTTGYNEQFF
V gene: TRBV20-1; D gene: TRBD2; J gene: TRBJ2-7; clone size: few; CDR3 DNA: TGCAGTGCTAGTGGGGCTAGCGGTCTCTACGAGCAGTACTTC; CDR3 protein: CSASGASGLYEQYF
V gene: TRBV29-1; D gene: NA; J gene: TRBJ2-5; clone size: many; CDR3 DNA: TGCAGCGTTGAAGTTGGTGGCGAGACCCAGTACTTC; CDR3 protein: CSVEVGGETQYF
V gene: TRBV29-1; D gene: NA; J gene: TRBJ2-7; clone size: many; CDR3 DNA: TGCAGCGTTGCGGGAACGGACACCATCGGCTACGAGCAGTACTTC; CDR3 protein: CSVAGTDTIGYEQYF
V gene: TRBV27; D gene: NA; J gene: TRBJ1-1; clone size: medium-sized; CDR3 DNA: TGTGCCAGCAGTTTAGGAGGTAGCGTCACTGAAGCTTTCTTT; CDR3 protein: CASSLGGSVTEAFF
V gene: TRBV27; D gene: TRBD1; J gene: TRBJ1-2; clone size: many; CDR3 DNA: TGTGCCAGCAGCCTGGACAGGGGGCATGGGGGCTACACCTTC; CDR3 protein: CASSLDRGHGGYTF
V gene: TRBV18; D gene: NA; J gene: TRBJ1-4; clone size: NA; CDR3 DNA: TGTGCCAGCTCACCATTGGGTCACCTCGACCGATCTGCAACTAATGAAAAACTGTTTTTT; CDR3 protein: CASSPLGHLDRSATNEKLFF
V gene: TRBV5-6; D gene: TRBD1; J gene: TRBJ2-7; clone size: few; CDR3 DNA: TGTGCCAGCAGCTTGTACGACAGGGTGGACGAGCAGTACTTC; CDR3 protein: CASSLYDRVDEQYF
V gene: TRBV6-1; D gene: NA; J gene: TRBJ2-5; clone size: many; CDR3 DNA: TGTGCCAGCACCAAGGTGGGGGGACTTTATGAGGAGACCCAGTACTTC; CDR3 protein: CASTKVGGLYEETQYF
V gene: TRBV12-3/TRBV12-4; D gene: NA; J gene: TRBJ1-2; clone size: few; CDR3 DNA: TGTGCCAGCAGCGGACGGCTCTATGGCTACACCTTC; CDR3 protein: CASSGRLYGYTF
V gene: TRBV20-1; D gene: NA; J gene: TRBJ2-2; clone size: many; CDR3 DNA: TGCAGTGCTAGCGGGGCAGTACTGAACACCGGGGAGCTGTTTTTT; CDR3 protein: CSASGAVLNTGELFF
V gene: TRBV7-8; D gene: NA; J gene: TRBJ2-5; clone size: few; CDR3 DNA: TGTGCCAGCAGCTTAGTGTACACCCAACAAGAGACCCAGTACTTC; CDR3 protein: CASSLVYTQQETQYF
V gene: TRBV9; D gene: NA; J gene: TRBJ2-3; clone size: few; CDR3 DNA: TGTGCCAGCAGCGTAGATGGGGGACCATCTCTGGATACGCAGTATTTT; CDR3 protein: CASSVDGGPSLDTQYF
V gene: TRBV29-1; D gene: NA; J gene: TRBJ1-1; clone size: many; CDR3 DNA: TGCAGCGTAGTTACAGGGATCACTGAAGCTTTCTTT; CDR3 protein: CSVVTGITEAFF
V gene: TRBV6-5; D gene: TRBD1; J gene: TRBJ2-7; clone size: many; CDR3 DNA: TGTGCCAGCAGTCGGACAGGGACGCACGAGCAGTACTTC; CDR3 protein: CASSRTGTHEQYF
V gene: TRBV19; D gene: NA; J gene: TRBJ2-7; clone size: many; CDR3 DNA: TGTGCCAGTAGCCCCCTCGGGGGATCCTACGAGCAGTACTTC; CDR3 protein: CASSPLGGSYEQYF
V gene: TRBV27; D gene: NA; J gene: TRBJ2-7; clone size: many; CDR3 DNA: TGTGCCAGCCTAAGGAGTAGAAGCTCCTACGAGCAGTACTTC; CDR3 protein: CASLRSRSSYEQYF
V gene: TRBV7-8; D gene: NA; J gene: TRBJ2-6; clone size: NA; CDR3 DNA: TGTGCCAGCAGACAAGGGGGAGCCTCTGGGGCCAACGTCCTGACTTTC; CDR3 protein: CASRQGGASGANVLTF
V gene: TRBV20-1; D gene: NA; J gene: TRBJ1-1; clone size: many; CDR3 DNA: TGCAGGGCTGGGAAGGGTGAGGACACTGAAGCTTTCTTT; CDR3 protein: CRAGKGEDTEAFF
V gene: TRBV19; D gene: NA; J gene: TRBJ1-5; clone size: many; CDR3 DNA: TGTGCCAGTAGGCAGGACAGCAAATTCCGGCCCCAGCATTTT; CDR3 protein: CASRQDSKFRPQHF
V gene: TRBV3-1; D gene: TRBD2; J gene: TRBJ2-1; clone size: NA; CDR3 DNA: TGTGCCAGCAGCAAAGCCGGGACTAGCTTCAATGAGCAGTTCTTC; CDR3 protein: CASSKAGTSFNEQFF
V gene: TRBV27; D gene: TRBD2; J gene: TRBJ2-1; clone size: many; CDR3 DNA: TGTGCCAGCAGTTTTACGGGAGGGCCTCTGGGCTCCTACAATGAGCAGTTCTTC; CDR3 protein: CASSFTGGPLGSYNEQFF
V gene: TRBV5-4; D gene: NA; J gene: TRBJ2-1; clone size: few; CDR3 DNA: TGTGCCAGCAGCTTGGGAGGCAGGGATACATACAATGAGCAGTTCTTC; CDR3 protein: CASSLGGRDTYNEQFF
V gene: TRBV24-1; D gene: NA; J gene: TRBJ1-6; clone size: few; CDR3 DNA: TGTGCCACCAGTGCAGGGAGGGATTCACCCCTCCACTTT; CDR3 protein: CATSAGRDSPLHF
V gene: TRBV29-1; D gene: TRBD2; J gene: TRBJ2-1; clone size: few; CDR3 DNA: TGCAGCGTTGTTTATCCTCGCGGGACTAGCGGTACCAATGAGCAGTTCTTC; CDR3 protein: CSVVYPRGTSGTNEQFF
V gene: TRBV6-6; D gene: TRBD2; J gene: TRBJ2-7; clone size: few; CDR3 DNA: TGTGCCAGCAGTTACTCGCGGGAGCGTAGCGAGCAGTACTTC; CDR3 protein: CASSYSRERSEQYF
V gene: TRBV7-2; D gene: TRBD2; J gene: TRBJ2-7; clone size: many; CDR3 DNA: TGTGCCAGCAGCTTAGGATGGGACTATAACTACGAGCAGTACTTC; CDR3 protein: CASSLGWDYNYEQYF
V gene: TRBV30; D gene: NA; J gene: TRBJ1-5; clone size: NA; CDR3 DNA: TGTGCCTGGAGTAAAGGCGTATATAGCAATCAGCCCCAGCATTTT; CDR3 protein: CAWSKGVYSNQPQHF
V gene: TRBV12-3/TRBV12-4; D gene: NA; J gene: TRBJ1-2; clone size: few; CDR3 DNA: TGTGCCAGCAGCCGGACCGGGACATCCCTTAACTATGGCTACACCTTC; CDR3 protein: CASSRTGTSLNYGYTF
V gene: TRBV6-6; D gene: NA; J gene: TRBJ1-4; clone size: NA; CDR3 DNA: TGTGCCAGCAGGAATGGGGGGGCAGGTGAAAAACTGTTTTTT; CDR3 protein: CASRNGGAGEKLFF
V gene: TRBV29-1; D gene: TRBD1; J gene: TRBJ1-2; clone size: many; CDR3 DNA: TGCAGCGTTGAAGGAGGGGGCATCTATGGCTACACCTTC; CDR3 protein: CSVEGGGIYGYTF
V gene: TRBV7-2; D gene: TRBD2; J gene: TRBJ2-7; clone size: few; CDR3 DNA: TGTGCCAGCAGCCAAAGCGGGAGGGCCTCCTACGAGCAGTACTTC; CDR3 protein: CASSQSGRASYEQYF
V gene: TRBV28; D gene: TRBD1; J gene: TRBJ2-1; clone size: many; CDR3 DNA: TGTGCCAGCAGCTCCGGGACAGGGGACTACAATGAGCAGTTCTTC; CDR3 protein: CASSSGTGDYNEQFF
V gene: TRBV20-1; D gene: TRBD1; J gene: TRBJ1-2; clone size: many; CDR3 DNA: TGCAGTGCTAGCCTAGCCGGGACAGGGAAGGGTGGCTACACCTTC; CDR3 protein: CSASLAGTGKGGYTF
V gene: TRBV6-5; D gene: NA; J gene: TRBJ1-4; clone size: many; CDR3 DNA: TGTGCCAGCAGTTCCACACGACACAGTGAAAAACTGTTTTTT; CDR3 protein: CASSSTRHSEKLFF
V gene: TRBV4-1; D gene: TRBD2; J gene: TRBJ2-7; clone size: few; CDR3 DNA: TGCGCCAGCAGCCTCGGGACTAGCGGGAGTTCCTACGAGCAGTACTTC; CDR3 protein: CASSLGTSGSSYEQYF
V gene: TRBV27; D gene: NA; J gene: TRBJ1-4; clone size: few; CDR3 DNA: TGTGCCAGCAGTTTCCGTGTGGGGGCGGGGGAAAAACTGTTTTTT; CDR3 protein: CASSFRVGAGEKLFF
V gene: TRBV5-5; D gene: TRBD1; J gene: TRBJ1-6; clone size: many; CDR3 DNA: TGTGCCAGCAGCTCTCGCGGACAGGGAACTAATTCACCCCTCCACTTT; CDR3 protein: CASSSRGQGTNSPLHF
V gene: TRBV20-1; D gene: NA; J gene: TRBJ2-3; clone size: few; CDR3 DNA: TGCAGTGCTCACAGGGCTAGTGGCACAGATACGCAGTATTTT; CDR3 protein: CSAHRASGTDTQYF
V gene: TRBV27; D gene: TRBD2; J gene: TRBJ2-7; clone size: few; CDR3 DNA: TGTGCCAGCAGACTAGCGGGGATGCTCTCCTACGAGCAGTACTTC; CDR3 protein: CASRLAGMLSYEQYF
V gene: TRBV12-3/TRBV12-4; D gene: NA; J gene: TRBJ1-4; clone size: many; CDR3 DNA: TGTGCCAGCAGCTCCACACCCAAACTGTTTTTT; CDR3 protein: CASSSTPKLFF
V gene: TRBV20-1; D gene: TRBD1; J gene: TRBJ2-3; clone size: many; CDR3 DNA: TGCAGTGCTGCGACAGGGGGCATATCAGATACGCAGTATTTT; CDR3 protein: CSAATGGISDTQYF
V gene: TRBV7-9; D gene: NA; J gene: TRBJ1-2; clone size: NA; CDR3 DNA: TGTGCCAGCAGCTTAGGTACGGGGAAGGATGGCTACACCTTC; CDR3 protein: CASSLGTGKDGYTF
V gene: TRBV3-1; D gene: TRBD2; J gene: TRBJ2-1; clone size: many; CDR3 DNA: TGTGCCAGCAGCCCCCCTAGCGGGAGATCTGAGCAGTTCTTC; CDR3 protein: CASSPPSGRSEQFF
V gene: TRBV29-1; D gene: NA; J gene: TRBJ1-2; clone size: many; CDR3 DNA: TGCAGCGTTGAAGGTTCTCCTGGAGGCTATGGCTACACCTTC; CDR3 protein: CSVEGSPGGYGYTF
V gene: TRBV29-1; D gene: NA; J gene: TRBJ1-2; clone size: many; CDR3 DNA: TGCAGCGTTGAACCCCAGGACTATGGCTACACCTTC; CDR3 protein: CSVEPQDYGYTF
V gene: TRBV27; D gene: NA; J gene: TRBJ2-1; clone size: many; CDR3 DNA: TGTGCCAGCAGTTTCTGGAGAGGGGAGCAGTTCTTC; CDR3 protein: CASSFWRGEQFF
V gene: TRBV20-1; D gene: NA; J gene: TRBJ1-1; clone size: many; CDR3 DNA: TGCAGTGCGGAGGTCCGACGATCAGAAGCTTTCTTT; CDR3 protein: CSAEVRRSEAFF